These T cell receptor beta chains were read from a single sample in a study of T cells in Graves' hyperthyroidism and ophthalmopathy. TCRdb analysed the multiplex PCR reads with MiXCR anew, one entry per CDR3 protein. The table shows under 800,000 distinct CDR3 sequences, with 12% to 15% occurring only once. What was sequenced was blood. These receptors originate from a woman aged 18-29 years with Graves' hyperthyroidism. Both conserved end residues are part of each CDR3. The D gene is left open where the match is weak. Not every row has a clone size; where given, it reads once, few, many or a size class.

j_call | cdr3_length | d_call | clone_size | v_call | cdr3_aa | cdr3_nt
TRBJ1-5 | 14 | - | many | TRBV2 | CASSEGTANQPQHF | TGTGCCAGCAGTGAAGGGACTGCCAATCAGCCCCAGCATTTT
TRBJ2-2 | 15 | - | - | TRBV7-9 | CASGARRWSTGELFF | TGTGCCAGCGGGGCTCGGCGGTGGTCCACCGGGGAGCTGTTTTTT
TRBJ2-1 | 16 | TRBD2 | many | TRBV28 | CASSLQAGGPNNEQFF | TGTGCCAGCAGTTTACAGGCGGGAGGGCCAAACAATGAGCAGTTCTTC
TRBJ2-7 | 13 | TRBD1 | few | TRBV6-1 | CASSTDRDYEQYF | TGTGCCAGCAGTACGGACAGGGACTACGAGCAGTACTTC
TRBJ1-2 | 12 | - | - | TRBV20-1 | CSARGANYGYTF | TGCAGTGCTAGAGGTGCTAACTATGGCTACACCTTC
TRBJ2-1 | 16 | TRBD1 | - | TRBV6-1 | CASSDAGTGTYNEQFF | TGTGCCAGCAGTGACGCCGGGACAGGGACCTACAATGAGCAGTTCTTC
TRBJ2-1 | 15 | TRBD1 | many | TRBV20-1 | CSVASHRGQVNEQFF | TGCAGTGTCGCAAGTCACAGGGGGCAAGTTAATGAGCAGTTCTTC
TRBJ2-1 | 16 | TRBD2 | many | TRBV13 | CASPLAGASGRNEQFF | TGTGCCAGCCCCTTGGCGGGAGCGTCAGGTAGGAATGAGCAGTTCTTC
TRBJ2-7 | 15 | - | - | TRBV7-9 | CASSPKTDYRDEQYF | TGTGCCAGCAGCCCGAAGACAGATTATAGGGACGAGCAGTACTTC
TRBJ2-1 | 18 | TRBD2 | few | TRBV7-9 | CASSPRGLAGGSYNEQFF | TGTGCCAGCAGCCCTCGGGGACTAGCGGGAGGGTCCTACAATGAGCAGTTCTTC
TRBJ2-1 | 17 | TRBD2 | once | TRBV10-3 | CAISESMVTSVMSEQFF | TGTGCCATCAGTGAGTCGATGGTGACTAGCGTAATGTCTGAGCAGTTCTTC
TRBJ2-7 | 17 | TRBD2 | - | TRBV11-2 | CASSKIGGLAGAHEQYF | TGTGCCAGCAGCAAGATTGGGGGACTAGCGGGAGCCCACGAGCAGTACTTC
TRBJ2-2 | 16 | TRBD2 | many | TRBV3-1 | CASSQEAGGPTGELFF | TGTGCCAGCAGCCAAGAAGCGGGAGGACCCACCGGGGAGCTGTTTTTT
TRBJ2-2 | 16 | - | many | TRBV6-2/TRBV6-3 | CASSYSFPLSPGELFF | TGTGCCAGCAGTTACTCCTTCCCGCTCTCCCCCGGGGAGCTGTTTTTT
TRBJ1-1 | 14 | TRBD1 | many | TRBV28 | CASSLYTGETEAFF | TGTGCCAGCAGTTTATACACAGGGGAGACTGAAGCTTTCTTT
TRBJ1-5 | 16 | TRBD1 | few | TRBV25-1 | CASSEPGQETNQPQHF | TGTGCCAGCAGTGAGCCGGGACAGGAGACGAATCAGCCCCAGCATTTT
TRBJ2-1 | 12 | - | - | TRBV9 | CASGFRENEQFF | TGTGCCAGCGGCTTTCGGGAGAATGAGCAGTTCTTC
TRBJ2-7 | 16 | - | - | TRBV15 | CATSSREGLRSYEQYF | TGTGCCACCAGCTCCAGAGAAGGGTTGAGGTCCTACGAGCAGTACTTC
TRBJ2-1 | 16 | TRBD2 | few | TRBV28 | CASSGPHTSGNNEQFF | TGTGCCAGCAGTGGCCCACATACTAGCGGCAACAATGAGCAGTTCTTC
TRBJ2-3 | 16 | - | few | TRBV9 | CASSVAAGVGTDTQYF | TGTGCCAGCAGCGTAGCAGCAGGGGTAGGCACAGATACGCAGTATTTT